The 15 T cell receptor beta chains below come from one sample, sequenced in a study of shared clonotypes between healthy human individuals. Here immunoSEQ multiplex PCR was the method, and the copy in TCRdb shows in-frame clones only, minus some. This repertoire shows roughly 2.1 million clones, approximately 94% found once; its top ten account for roughly 1.7%. Naive CD8 cells, CD45RO-negative and positively selected for CCR7, excluded terminally differentiated effector memory CD45RA+ cells. Sequencing was carried out using naive CD8+ T cells from PBMCs. All receptors derive from a man between 18 and 35 years old in good health. Some clones in this sample may be carry-over from other donors' samples.

This sequence joins TRBV28 and TRBJ1-1, with 11 bases identical to TRBD1. V was clipped by 7 bases and J by 5 bases; unmatched bases: 6. This CDR3 region has 14 residues. Germline V gene lookup returns CDR1 MDHEN and CDR2 SYDVKM. Here the CDR3 DNA reads TGTGCCAGCACTTGGACAGGGGGCATTACTGAAGCTTTCTTT. Its protein is CASTWTGGITEAFF.

This clone appeared a single time. This chain connects TRBV14 to TRBJ1-2; D might be TRBD1 (5 bases). The CDR3 length is 15 residues. The V gene lost 1 base and the J gene lost 4 bases, with 13 bases spanning the gap. The V gene's germline CDR1 is SGHDN and CDR2 FVKESK. The CDR3 sequence is CASSQGLSGTYGYTF. CDR3 sequence (DNA): TGTGCCAGCAGCCAAGGCCTCTCTGGGACCTATGGCTACACCTTC.

The chain is built from TRBV7-2 and TRBJ2-1; TRBD2 might be the D (5 bases). From germline, CDR1 is SGHTA and CDR2 FQGNSA. The CDR3 loop spans 15 amino acids. V was pared by 5 bases and J by 7 bases, with 18 bases between. The CDR3 nucleotides read TGTGCCAGCAGCCCATTAACCAGTTGGGAGAATGAGCAGTTCTTC. Translation: CASSPLTSWENEQFF.

This chain connects TRBV5-1 to TRBJ2-6; 10 positions match TRBD1. Germline lookup yields CDR1 SGHRS and CDR2 YFSETQ. The CDR3 runs to 17 residues. Germline trimming cut 4 bases from V and 0 bases from J; bases unmatched to any gene: 4. The CDR3 DNA sequence: TGCGCCAGCAGCGCGTGGGACAGGGGCTCTGGGGCCAACGTCCTGACTTTC. This sequence encodes CASSAWDRGSGANVLTF.

J is TRBJ2-5 and V is TRBV7-9, with D maybe TRBD1 (6 bases). The CDR3 contains 15 residues. The germline V gene has CDR1 SEHNR and CDR2 FQNEAQ (reference sequence). V gave up 2 bases and J gave up 2 bases, with 12 bases separating them. The CDR3 loop is CASSLKEGVQETQYF. The CDR3 nucleotides read TGTGCCAGCAGCTTAAAAGAGGGGGTTCAAGAGACCCAGTACTTC.

V usage is TRBV28 and J usage is TRBJ2-1; TRBD2 matches at 12 bases. The germline gives CDR1 MDHEN, CDR2 SYDVKM. Trimming removed 5 bases from V and 4 bases from J; junction bases left unmatched: 15. The CDR3 has 19 amino acids. The DNA for the CDR3 is TGTGCCAGCAGTACGCTGGAACTCGGACTAGCGGGACCGTACAATGAGCAGTTCTTC. Translation: CASSTLELGLAGPYNEQFF.

The rearrangement links TRBV7-9 to TRBJ2-5; 9 bases are shared with TRBD1. In germline, CDR1 is SEHNR, CDR2 FQNEAQ (reference sequence). V lost 1 base, J lost 5 bases, and 14 bases stayed unmatched. The CDR3 runs 18 residues. The CDR3 coding sequence is TGTGCCAGCAGCTTAGTTTCACGTCTGGGACAGGGATGGGAGACCCAGTACTTC. Its protein product is CASSLVSRLGQGWETQYF.

This chain joins TRBV28 and TRBJ2-1, with TRBD1 matching over 8 bases. J gave up 4 bases and V 10 bases, and 6 bases lay outside the gene matches. The CDR3 is 13 residues long. CDR1 and CDR2 (germline): MDHEN, SYDVKM. The CDR3 sequence is CAITGGIYNEQFF. Here the CDR3 DNA reads TGTGCCATCACAGGGGGTATTTACAATGAGCAGTTCTTC.

The chain couples TRBV28 to TRBJ2-7, with 9 bases identical to TRBD2. J gave up 5 bases and V 3 bases, and 5 bases lay outside the gene matches. Germline CDR1 is MDHEN and CDR2 is SYDVKM. The CDR3 contains 14 residues. The CDR3 DNA is TGTGCCAGCAGTTTCGTGACTAGCGGAAACGAGCAGTACTTC. Encoded protein: CASSFVTSGNEQYF.

The chain employs TRBV27 and TRBJ1-1; D is possibly TRBD1 (6 bases). The germline CDR1 and CDR2 sequences are MNHEY and SMNVEV (reference sequence). There are 13 residues in the CDR3. Trimming cost V 10 bases and J 3 bases, with 15 bases left between them. The CDR3 coding sequence is TGTGCCACCAGGGGTACTGGGTACACTGAAGCTTTCTTT. The encoded protein is CATRGTGYTEAFF.

The J gene is TRBJ1-4, the V gene TRBV7-8; 8 bases line up with TRBD1. Germline V lookup: CDR1 SGHVS, CDR2 FQNEAQ. Losses at the gene ends were 6 bases for V and 0 bases for J; bases not matched to a gene: 3. The CDR3 runs to 15 residues. This CDR3 is CASRDRGATNEKLFF. CDR3 nucleotide sequence: TGTGCCAGCAGAGACAGGGGAGCAACTAATGAAAAACTGTTTTTT.

The chain employs TRBV4-2 and TRBJ1-1; D unclear. The CDR3 covers 11 residues. Germline-derived CDR1 and CDR2 are LGHNA and YNFKEQ. The V end was cut by 0 bases, the J end by 11 bases, with 7 bases between. CDR3 DNA: TGTGCCAGCAGCCAAGAATCGGAGGCTTTCTTT. This sequence encodes CASSQESEAFF.

The rearrangement joins TRBV19 to TRBJ1-3; D not certain. The CDR3 runs 13 residues. Trimming left V 3 bases short and J 4 bases short, with 7 bases between. Germline V lookup: CDR1 LNHDA, CDR2 SQIVND (reference sequence). DNA of the CDR3: TGTGCCAGTAGTATCCTGTCAGGAAACACCATATATTTT. It yields the protein CASSILSGNTIYF.

The rearrangement uses TRBV28 and TRBJ2-2; 14 bases are a match to TRBD2. The CDR3 is made up of 16 amino acids. The ends lost 3 bases at V and 7 bases at J; junction bases unmatched: 4. CDR1 is MDHEN, CDR2 SYDVKM, per germline. CDR3 loop: CASSLTGTSGGGELFF. The CDR3 region has the DNA TGTGCCAGCAGTTTGACCGGGACTAGCGGGGGCGGGGAGCTGTTTTTT.

The rearrangement uses TRBV19 and TRBJ2-3, with 13 bases fitting TRBD2. The CDR3 spans 19 residues. V gave up 3 bases and J gave up 4 bases; unmatched junction bases: 13. Germline CDR1 LNHDA, CDR2 SQIVND (reference sequence). The CDR3, as DNA: TGTGCCAGTAGTATTTCGGCGGCGGGACTAGCGGGAATCTCAGATACGCAGTATTTT. Encoded protein: CASSISAAGLAGISDTQYF.